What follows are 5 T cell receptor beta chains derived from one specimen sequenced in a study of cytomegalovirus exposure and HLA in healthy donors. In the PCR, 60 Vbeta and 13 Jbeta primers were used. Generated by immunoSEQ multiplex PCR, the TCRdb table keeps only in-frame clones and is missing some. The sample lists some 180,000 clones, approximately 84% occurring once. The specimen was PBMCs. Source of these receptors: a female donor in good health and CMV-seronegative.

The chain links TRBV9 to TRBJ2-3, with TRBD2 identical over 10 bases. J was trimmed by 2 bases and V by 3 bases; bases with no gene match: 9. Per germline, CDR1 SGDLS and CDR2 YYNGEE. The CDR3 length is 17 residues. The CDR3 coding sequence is TGTGCCAGCAGCGCGATCCCCCTAGCGGGAGCCACAGATACGCAGTATTTT. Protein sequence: CASSAIPLAGATDTQYF.

The CDR3 DNA sequence: TGTGCCAGTAGTATAGTAGTCGGGGGGTATATGAACACTGAAGCTTTCTTT. Residues: CASSIVVGGYMNTEAFF. The V and J genes are TRBV19 and TRBJ1-1; D may be TRBD1 (5 bases). The germline CDR1 and CDR2 sequences are LNHDA and SQIVND (reference sequence). The V end was cut by 1 base, the J end by 0 bases, with 15 bases between. CDR3 length: 17 residues.

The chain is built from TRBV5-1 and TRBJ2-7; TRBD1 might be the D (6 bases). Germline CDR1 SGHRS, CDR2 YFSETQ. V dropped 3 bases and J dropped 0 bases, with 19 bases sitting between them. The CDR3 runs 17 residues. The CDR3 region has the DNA TGCGCCAGCAGCTCGCTATGGGGGCCGTTAAGCTCCTACGAGCAGTACTTC. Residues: CASSSLWGPLSSYEQYF.

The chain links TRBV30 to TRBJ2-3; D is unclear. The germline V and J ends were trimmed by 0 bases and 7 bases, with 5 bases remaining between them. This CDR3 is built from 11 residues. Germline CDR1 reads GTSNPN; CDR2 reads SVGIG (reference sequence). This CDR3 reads CAWSVTNTQYF. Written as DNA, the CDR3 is TGTGCCTGGAGTGTAACAAATACGCAGTATTTT. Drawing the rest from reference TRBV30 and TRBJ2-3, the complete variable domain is SQTIHQWPATLVQPVGSPLSLECTVEGTSNPNLYWYRQAAGRGLQLLFYSVGIGQISSEVPQNLSASRPQDRQFILSSKKLLLSDSGFYLCAWSVTNTQYFGPGTRLTVL.

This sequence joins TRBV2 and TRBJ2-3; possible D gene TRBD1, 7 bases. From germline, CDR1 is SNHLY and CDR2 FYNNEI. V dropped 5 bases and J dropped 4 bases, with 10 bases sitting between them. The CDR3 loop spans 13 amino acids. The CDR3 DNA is TGTGCCAGCAGTCAGGGGGGCGCAGATACGCAGTATTTT. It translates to CASSQGGADTQYF.